Here is one T cell receptor beta chain with its context. V was cut by 5 bases and J by 5 bases, with 18 bases left in between. The CDR3 length is 15 residues. CDR1 SGHTA and CDR2 FQGTGA come from the germline V gene. This record belongs to a study of control samples from healthy donors and cancer patients. Here immunoSEQ multiplex PCR was the method, and the copy in TCRdb shows in-frame clones only, minus some. The table lists 75,000 to 100,000 clones, roughly 92% of them singletons. The TCR sequence derives from a human donor in good health. The donor label of this sample is uncertain. The chain links TRBV7-3 to TRBJ2-5; no firm D call. Sequencing input: blood. CDR3 sequence: CASSQTSLDGETQYF. CDR3 nucleotide sequence: TGTGCCAGCAGCCAAACGTCCCTGGACGGGGAGACCCAGTACTTC.